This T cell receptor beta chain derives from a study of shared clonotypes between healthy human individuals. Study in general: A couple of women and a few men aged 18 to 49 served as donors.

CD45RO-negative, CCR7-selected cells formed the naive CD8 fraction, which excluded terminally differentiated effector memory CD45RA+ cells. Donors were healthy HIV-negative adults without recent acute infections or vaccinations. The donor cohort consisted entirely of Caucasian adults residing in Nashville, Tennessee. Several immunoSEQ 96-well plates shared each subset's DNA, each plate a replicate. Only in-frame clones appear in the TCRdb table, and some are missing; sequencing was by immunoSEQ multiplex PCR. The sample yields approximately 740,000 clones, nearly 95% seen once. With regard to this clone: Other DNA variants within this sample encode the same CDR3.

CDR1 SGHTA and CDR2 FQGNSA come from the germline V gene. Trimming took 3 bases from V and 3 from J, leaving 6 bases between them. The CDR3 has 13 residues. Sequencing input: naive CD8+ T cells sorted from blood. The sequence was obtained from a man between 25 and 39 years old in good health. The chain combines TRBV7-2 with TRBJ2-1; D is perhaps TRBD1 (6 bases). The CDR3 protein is CASSLDSYNEQFF. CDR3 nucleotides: TGTGCCAGCAGCTTGGACAGCTACAATGAGCAGTTCTTC.